These 9 T cell receptor beta chains originate from one sample sequenced in a study of T cell changes during pregnancy in multiple sclerosis. Clones were sequenced by immunoSEQ multiplex PCR, and TCRdb holds only the in-frame ones, with some missing. The sample carries some 80,000 clones, about 92% recorded once. Material: peripheral blood, obtained before pregnancy. The receptors come from a female donor with multiple sclerosis, enrolled in a pregnancy study.

The genes are TRBV7-6 and TRBJ2-1; 10 positions match TRBD2. Germline V gene lookup returns CDR1 SGHVS and CDR2 FNYEAQ. The CDR3 spans 15 residues. Unmatched junction bases numbered 2, after V lost 4 bases and J lost 2 bases. In nucleotides, the CDR3 is TGTGCCAGCAGCTCGAGCGGGGGGGCCTACAATGAGCAGTTCTTC. Its protein is CASSSSGGAYNEQFF.

The CDR3: CASSLDRLSRWDYGYTF. The CDR3 nucleotides are TGTGCCAGCAGCTTAGACCGACTTTCAAGGTGGGACTATGGCTACACCTTC. The chain joins TRBV11-2 to TRBJ1-2; no firm D call. Germline V gene sequence: CDR1 SGHAT, CDR2 FQNNGV. The CDR3 contains 17 residues. Deletions cut 0 bases from V and 3 bases from J, with 17 bases between.

This chain links TRBV5-4 with TRBJ1-2, with D possibly TRBD1 on 5 matching bases. V was clipped by 3 bases and J by 4 bases, with 13 bases between them. The CDR3 runs 14 residues. The germline gives CDR1 SGHNT, CDR2 YYREEE (reference sequence). The CDR3: CASSSTTGAYGYTF. In DNA form, the CDR3 reads TGTGCCAGCAGCTCGACAACAGGCGCCTATGGCTACACCTTC.

V usage is TRBV7-9 and J usage is TRBJ1-2; 9 bases match TRBD1. The germline V gene has CDR1 SEHNR and CDR2 FQNEAQ (reference sequence). Trimming at V came to 3 bases and at J to 4 bases, leaving 6 bases not matched to a gene. The CDR3 has 15 residues. Here the CDR3 reads CASSLGLTGGYGYTF. In DNA form, the CDR3 reads TGTGCCAGCAGCTTGGGATTGACAGGGGGCTATGGCTACACCTTC.

The chain uses TRBV19 and TRBJ1-5, with D perhaps matching TRBD1 (5 bases). With 4 bases removed from V and 4 bases from J, the gap between germline ends came to 17 bases. The germline V gene has CDR1 LNHDA and CDR2 SQIVND (reference sequence). This CDR3 is 16 amino acids long. CDR3 DNA sequence: TGTGCCAGTAGTACGGGACTGTGGGGAGGGAATCAGCCCCAGCATTTT. This sequence encodes CASSTGLWGGNQPQHF. Using reference TRBV19 and TRBJ1-5 for the parts outside the CDR3, the full variable domain is DGGITQSPKYLFRKEGQNVTLSCEQNLNHDAMYWYRQDPGQGLRLIYYSQIVNDFQKGDIAEGYSVSREKKESFPLTVTSAQKNPTAFYLCASSTGLWGGNQPQHFGDGTRLSIL.

The gene calls are TRBV9 and TRBJ2-6; 8 bases are shared with TRBD2. Germline V gives CDR1 SGDLS, CDR2 YYNGEE. The V gene end was trimmed by 3 bases and the J gene end by 0 bases; junction bases not matched to a gene: 14. This CDR3 is 20 amino acids long. CDR3 protein: CASSAPRGGRTRSGANVLTF. CDR3 sequence (DNA): TGTGCCAGCAGCGCCCCCCGGGGGGGGCGCACACGCTCTGGGGCCAACGTCCTGACTTTC.

This chain connects TRBV27 to TRBJ2-1; 14 bases match TRBD2. CDR3 length equals 16 residues. Trimming cost V 2 bases and J 9 bases; bases outside gene matches: 6. CDR1 is MNHEY, CDR2 SMNVEV, per germline (reference sequence). CDR3 DNA: TGTGCCAGCAGTTTAGGGACTAGCGGGGGTATGGGTGAGCAGTTCTTC. Protein: CASSLGTSGGMGEQFF.

This chain uses TRBV9 with TRBJ1-1; D is undetermined. V lost 3 bases and J 1 base, leaving 7 bases between the germline ends. Germline CDR1 reads SGDLS; CDR2 reads YYNGEE. The CDR3 consists of 13 residues. The chain's CDR3 is CASSGHTNTEAFF. The CDR3 DNA is TGTGCCAGCAGCGGGCACACGAACACTGAAGCTTTCTTT.

The sample holds one count of this clone. The chain links TRBV10-3 to TRBJ1-5, with TRBD1 identical over 9 bases. CDR3 length equals 15 residues. The germline V gene has CDR1 ENHRY and CDR2 SYGVKD. Losses at the gene ends were 8 bases for V and 5 bases for J; bases not matched to a gene: 10. CDR3 DNA: TGTGCCATCCGTCCCGGGACAGGGACGGATCAGCCCCAGCATTTT. It codes for CAIRPGTGTDQPQHF.